This T cell receptor beta chain is drawn from a study of glioma-infiltrating T cells. Germline V lookup: CDR1 MGHRA, CDR2 YSYEKL. This CDR3 comprises 17 residues. V was pared by 1 base and J by 3 bases, with 18 bases between. Details on this clonotype: The antigen is unknown.

Study results and caveats: Tissue-blood divergence was below expectation in non-neoplastic patients, above in gliomas. Very few CDR3 sequences were shared between tissue and blood.

TCR alpha and beta CDR3 regions were amplified from RNA using iRepertoire nested multiplex PCR. Tissue mRNA or PBMC total RNA, about 85-400 ng, went into one-step reverse transcription and amplification. MiXCR, applied by TCRdb to the multiplex PCR reads, yields one record per CDR3 protein. Of 150,000 or so distinct CDR3 sequences in the sample, about 39% were seen once. The chain links TRBV4-1 to TRBJ1-2; TRBD1 might be the D (5 bases). This receptor was identified in a human donor with low-grade glioma or glioblastoma, undergoing nonglioma brain surgery, or in good health (not recorded which). Sequences were obtained from glioma tissue, nonneoplastic brain tissue, or PBMCs (not recorded which). The CDR3 DNA follows: TGCGCCAGCAGCCAAGTGGTTCCTAGGACAACCGACTATGGCTACACCTTC. Encoded protein: CASSQVVPRTTDYGYTF.